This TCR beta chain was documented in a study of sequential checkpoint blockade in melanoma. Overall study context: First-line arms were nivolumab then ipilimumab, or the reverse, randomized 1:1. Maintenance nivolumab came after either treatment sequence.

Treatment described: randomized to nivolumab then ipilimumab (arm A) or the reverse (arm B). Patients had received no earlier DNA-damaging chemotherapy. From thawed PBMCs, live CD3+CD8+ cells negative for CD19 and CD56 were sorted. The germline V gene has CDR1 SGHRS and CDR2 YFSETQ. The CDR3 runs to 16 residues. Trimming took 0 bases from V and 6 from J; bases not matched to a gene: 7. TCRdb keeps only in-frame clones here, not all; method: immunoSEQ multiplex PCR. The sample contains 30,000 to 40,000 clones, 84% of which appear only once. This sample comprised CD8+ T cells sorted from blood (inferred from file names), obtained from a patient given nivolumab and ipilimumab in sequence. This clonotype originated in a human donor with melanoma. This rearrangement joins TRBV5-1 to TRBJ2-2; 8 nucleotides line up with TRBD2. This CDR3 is CASSLGLAIAAGELFF. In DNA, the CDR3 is TGCGCCAGCAGCTTGGGACTAGCGATTGCGGCCGGGGAGCTGTTTTTT.